This T cell receptor (delta chain) was obtained from a study of human gamma delta and Vdelta1 T cells. Trimming removed 2 bases from V and 7 bases from J; junction bases left unmatched: 22. The CDR3 length is 19 residues. The germline gives CDR1 TSWWSYY, CDR2 QGS. TCRdb re-called clones from the PCR reads via CATT. The sample includes fewer than 15,000 delta-chain clones, about half of them seen just once. Note on this clone: Its antigen remains unidentified.

Findings of the study overall: Acute myeloid leukemia was reportedly broadly targeted by polyclonal Delta One T cells.

The chain recombines TRDV1 with TRDJ1, with 7 bases fitting TRDD3. This TCR derives from a human donor in good health. Sequencing input: Vdelta1 gamma-delta T cells from blood grown in culture (DOT cells). This CDR3 is CALGEVAFPETLGVPKLIF. As DNA, the CDR3 is TGTGCTCTTGGGGAAGTGGCCTTTCCCGAAACTCTGGGGGTTCCTAAACTCATCTTT.